This T cell receptor beta chain was identified in a study of neoadjuvant nivolumab and ipilimumab in lung cancer. Study observations and caveats: TCR richness and clonality were higher in tumors than adjacent uninvolved lung. TCR receptors were sequenced in few samples. Pretherapy blood TCR richness correlated positively with resected tumor richness. TCR clonality did not significantly correlate with pathologic tumor regression.

Some clones are missing from TCRdb's copy, which holds only in-frame ones; the method was immunoSEQ multiplex PCR. The sample yields roughly 30,000 clones, approximately 80% seen once. As regards this clone: Its antigen is not identified.

The material was peripheral blood, obtained before neoadjuvant nivolumab, alone or with ipilimumab. The sequence came from an adult with non-small cell lung cancer.

The CDR3 loop reads CASSPLDSYNEQFF. As DNA, the CDR3 is TGCGCCAGCAGCCCTCTTGACAGCTACAATGAGCAGTTCTTC. The chain recombines TRBV5-1 with TRBJ2-1; a weak D match, TRBD1 (5 bases). Germline CDR1 and CDR2: SGHRS and YFSETQ. This CDR3 contains 14 residues. Trimming removed 4 bases from V and 3 bases from J, with 11 bases in between.